Listed below are T cell receptor beta chains from one sample, sequenced in a study of T cell responses to AZD1222 COVID-19 vaccine. Using immunoSEQ multiplex PCR, the repertoire was profiled, and TCRdb retains in-frame clones only, with some absent. The table lists 120,000 to 150,000 clones, more than 75% of them singletons, with approximately 3% in the top ten. The input for sequencing was peripheral blood, taken 28 days after the second AZD1222 dose. The receptors here all came from an adult who received the AZD1222 COVID-19 vaccine. The CDR3 runs from the conserved cysteine through the conserved F or W. The D gene is left open where the match is weak. Some rows mark clone size as missing; the rest say once, few, many or name a class of expanded clone.

j_call: TRBJ2-3; d_call: TRBD1; v_call: TRBV7-6; clone_size: -; cdr3_nt: TGTGCCAGCAGCCCACCGGGACAGGGGGCGCATACGCAGTATTTT; cdr3_aa: CASSPPGQGAHTQYF
j_call: TRBJ1-6; d_call: -; v_call: TRBV18; clone_size: -; cdr3_nt: TGTGCCAGCTCACCAGCGGCAAACCGGGATTCACCCCTCCACTTT; cdr3_aa: CASSPAANRDSPLHF
j_call: TRBJ2-7; d_call: -; v_call: TRBV3-1/TRBV3-2; clone_size: -; cdr3_nt: TGTGCCAGCAGCCAAGAAGTTTGGGGCGTCAGTCGCTACGAGCAGTACTTC; cdr3_aa: CASSQEVWGVSRYEQYF
j_call: TRBJ1-2; d_call: -; v_call: TRBV29-1; clone_size: few; cdr3_nt: TGCAGCGGGTGGGTGGAGAAGGGCTACACCTTC; cdr3_aa: CSGWVEKGYTF
j_call: TRBJ1-1; d_call: -; v_call: TRBV30; clone_size: -; cdr3_nt: TGTGCCTGGAGTGTACGGCCGCCGTCCGCGGTGGGCACTGAAGCTTTCTTT; cdr3_aa: CAWSVRPPSAVGTEAFF
j_call: TRBJ1-4; d_call: -; v_call: TRBV11-2; clone_size: -; cdr3_nt: TGTGCCAGCAGCCCCCAGACAGCAACTAATGAAAAACTGTTTTTT; cdr3_aa: CASSPQTATNEKLFF
j_call: TRBJ2-5; d_call: -; v_call: TRBV30; clone_size: -; cdr3_nt: TGTGCCTGGAGTGCACAGCCAGAGACCCAGTACTTC; cdr3_aa: CAWSAQPETQYF
j_call: TRBJ1-6; d_call: -; v_call: TRBV9; clone_size: -; cdr3_nt: TGTGCCAGCAGCGTTAGGGAGAGCTCCTATAATTCACCCCTCCACTTT; cdr3_aa: CASSVRESSYNSPLHF
j_call: TRBJ2-6; d_call: -; v_call: TRBV19; clone_size: -; cdr3_nt: TGTGCCAGTAGTAAGCAGGGGGGCTCTGGGGCCAACGTCCTGACTTTC; cdr3_aa: CASSKQGGSGANVLTF
j_call: TRBJ1-5; d_call: -; v_call: TRBV2; clone_size: -; cdr3_nt: TGTGCCAGCAGTGAGGAGGAAGGGAATCAGCCCCAGCATTTT; cdr3_aa: CASSEEEGNQPQHF
j_call: TRBJ1-2; d_call: -; v_call: TRBV7-2; clone_size: once; cdr3_nt: TGTGCCAGCAGCTTAGCGCAGGGTTACTATGGCTACACCTTC; cdr3_aa: CASSLAQGYYGYTF
j_call: TRBJ2-3; d_call: TRBD2; v_call: TRBV7-2; clone_size: -; cdr3_nt: TGTGCCAGCAGCCGTGTAGCGGGGGACACAGATACGCAGTATTTT; cdr3_aa: CASSRVAGDTDTQYF
j_call: TRBJ2-3; d_call: -; v_call: TRBV11-1; clone_size: -; cdr3_nt: TGTGCCAGTAGTCGCCTCACAGATACGCAGTATTTT; cdr3_aa: CASSRLTDTQYF
j_call: TRBJ1-2; d_call: -; v_call: TRBV6-5; clone_size: -; cdr3_nt: TGTGCCAGCAGATCAACCGGGAGTACGAGTGGCTACACCTTC; cdr3_aa: CASRSTGSTSGYTF
j_call: TRBJ1-3; d_call: -; v_call: TRBV29-1; clone_size: once; cdr3_nt: TGCAGCGTTGGGGGAGGCGGAAACACCATATATTTT; cdr3_aa: CSVGGGGNTIYF
j_call: TRBJ1-5; d_call: TRBD1; v_call: TRBV3-1/TRBV3-2; clone_size: -; cdr3_nt: TGTGCCAGCAGCCGAGGGACAGGGGGAATGAGCAATCAGCCCCAGCATTTT; cdr3_aa: CASSRGTGGMSNQPQHF
j_call: TRBJ1-6; d_call: TRBD1; v_call: TRBV11-1; clone_size: -; cdr3_nt: TGTGCCAGCAGCTCCCGCCAGACAGGGGGCCGATCACCCCTCCACTTT; cdr3_aa: CASSSRQTGGRSPLHF
j_call: TRBJ2-5; d_call: TRBD1; v_call: TRBV7-6; clone_size: -; cdr3_nt: TGTGCCAGCAGCGCCTCCTACCGGGACAGGGGTCAGACCCAGTACTTC; cdr3_aa: CASSASYRDRGQTQYF
j_call: TRBJ1-1; d_call: -; v_call: TRBV30; clone_size: -; cdr3_nt: TGTGCCTGGAGTGTAGGGGGAAAACCGAACACTGAAGCTTTCTTT; cdr3_aa: CAWSVGGKPNTEAFF
j_call: TRBJ2-4; d_call: -; v_call: TRBV11-2; clone_size: -; cdr3_nt: TGTGCCAGCAGCCATAGATTAGGTGGGCCCCGCATCAAAAACATTCAGTACTTC; cdr3_aa: CASSHRLGGPRIKNIQYF
j_call: TRBJ2-7; d_call: TRBD2; v_call: TRBV4-3; clone_size: -; cdr3_nt: TGCGCCAGCAGCCAAGAACTCCCTAGCGGGGGGACCGGCTACGAGCAGTACTTC; cdr3_aa: CASSQELPSGGTGYEQYF
j_call: TRBJ1-1; d_call: -; v_call: TRBV6-5; clone_size: -; cdr3_nt: TGTGCCAGCAGTTTGGACAGCCCCTTGGCTGAAGCTTTCTTT; cdr3_aa: CASSLDSPLAEAFF
j_call: TRBJ2-5; d_call: TRBD2; v_call: TRBV5-1; clone_size: -; cdr3_nt: TGCGCCAGCAGCTATCCTCCGGGGGGCCAAGAGACCCAGTACTTC; cdr3_aa: CASSYPPGGQETQYF
j_call: TRBJ2-1; d_call: TRBD2; v_call: TRBV6-6; clone_size: -; cdr3_nt: TGTGCCAGCAGTCCCGGGACTAGCGGGGGGGCATTTTGGCATGAGCAGTTCTTC; cdr3_aa: CASSPGTSGGAFWHEQFF
j_call: TRBJ2-2; d_call: -; v_call: TRBV11-2; clone_size: once; cdr3_nt: TGTGCCAGCAGCCCCAAGGGAGGCACCGGGGAGCTGTTTTTT; cdr3_aa: CASSPKGGTGELFF
j_call: TRBJ1-5; d_call: -; v_call: TRBV29-1; clone_size: -; cdr3_nt: TGCAGCGTTTTTGTGGACAGCAATCAGCCCCAGCATTTT; cdr3_aa: CSVFVDSNQPQHF
j_call: TRBJ1-2; d_call: -; v_call: TRBV9; clone_size: -; cdr3_nt: TGTGCCAGCAGCGTAGAGGGCAGGGGACCAAATTATGGCTACACCTTC; cdr3_aa: CASSVEGRGPNYGYTF
j_call: TRBJ2-5; d_call: TRBD1; v_call: TRBV19; clone_size: -; cdr3_nt: TGTGCCAGTAATAACGGACAGGGGGCTGAGACCCAGTACTTC; cdr3_aa: CASNNGQGAETQYF
j_call: TRBJ2-7; d_call: -; v_call: TRBV29-1; clone_size: -; cdr3_nt: TGCAGCGTTGAGGTCCCTCCCGGGCAGTACTTC; cdr3_aa: CSVEVPPGQYF